This T cell receptor (beta chain) stems from a study of shared clonotypes between healthy human individuals. Profiling relied on immunoSEQ multiplex PCR, and the TCRdb table lists in-frame clones only, not all of them. Of 1,500,000 or so clones in the sample, around 97% were seen once. What was sequenced was naive CD4+ T cells sorted from blood. Subset denoted: CD45RA+ positively selected. The TCR sequence derives from a man aged 25 to 40 in good health.

CDR3 residues: CSGLTWRKDSYEQYF. The DNA for the CDR3 is TGCAGCGGATTAACGTGGCGAAAAGACTCCTACGAGCAGTACTTC. V usage is TRBV29-1 and J usage is TRBJ2-7, with D unresolved. V lost 7 bases to trimming and J lost 0 bases, with 19 bases between them. The CDR3 runs 15 residues. Germline values: CDR1 SQVTM, CDR2 ANQGSEA.